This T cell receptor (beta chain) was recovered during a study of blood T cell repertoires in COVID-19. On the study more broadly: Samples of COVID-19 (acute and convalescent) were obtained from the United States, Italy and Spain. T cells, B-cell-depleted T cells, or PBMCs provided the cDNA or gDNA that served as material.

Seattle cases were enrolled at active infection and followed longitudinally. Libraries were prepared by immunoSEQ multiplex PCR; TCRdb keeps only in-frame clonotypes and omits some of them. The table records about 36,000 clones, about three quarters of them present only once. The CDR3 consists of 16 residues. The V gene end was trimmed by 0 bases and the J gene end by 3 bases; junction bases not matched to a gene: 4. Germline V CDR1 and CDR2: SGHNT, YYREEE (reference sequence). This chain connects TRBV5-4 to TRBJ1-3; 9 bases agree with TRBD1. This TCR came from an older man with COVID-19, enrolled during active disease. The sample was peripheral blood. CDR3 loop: CASSLGMTGGGNTIYF. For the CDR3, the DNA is TGTGCCAGCAGCTTGGGAATGACAGGGGGTGGAAACACCATATATTTT.